This T cell receptor beta chain was obtained from a study of blood T cell repertoires in COVID-19. Some clones are missing from TCRdb's copy, which holds only in-frame ones; the method was immunoSEQ multiplex PCR. The data show 40,000 or so clones, less than 90% seen once. Seattle's enrolled individuals joined amid active infection and were then monitored longitudinally. Per the germline V gene, CDR1 is SGHNT and CDR2 is YYREEE (reference sequence). Trimming pared 1 base from V and 3 bases from J, leaving 9 bases between. The CDR3 runs to 14 residues. This clone has just one count. The sequence came from a man aged 60-69 years with COVID-19, enrolled during active disease. The material sequenced was peripheral blood. The rearrangement joins TRBV5-4 to TRBJ2-3, with D tentatively TRBD1 (5 bases). The CDR3 sequence: CASSLQQGTDTQYF. CDR3 in DNA: TGTGCCAGCAGCTTGCAGCAGGGAACAGATACGCAGTATTTT.